This T cell receptor (beta chain) was documented in a study of T cells after yellow fever vaccination. Study-wide findings and caveats: Repertoires sorted by FACS could include abundant clonotypes that are contaminants from the bulk population. The study re-detected most primary-vaccination clones after the booster (96% CD4, around 90% CD8). Weaker, the secondary response had a peak occurring faster, on day 5 versus 15.

Unmatched junction bases numbered 13, after V lost 2 bases and J lost 10 bases. This CDR3 has 15 amino acids. The V gene's germline CDR1 is LGHNA and CDR2 YSLEER. A universal primer site and UMIs were added as TCR cDNA was made by 5'RACE template switching. TCRdb called the 5' RACE reads again in MiXCR, with one record for every CDR3 protein. The table lists about 160,000 distinct CDR3 sequences, around 9.7% of them singletons. This clonotype was seen many times. Antigen: not known. The chain joins TRBV4-3 to TRBJ1-1, with 7 bases aligning to TRBD1. The TCR comes from a man aged 18-30 years who received the YFV17D yellow fever vaccine. The source material was CD8+ T cells sorted from PBMCs, sampled 45 days after the yellow fever booster vaccination. The CDR3 DNA reads TGCGCCAGCAGCCAATCAGAGACAGGGACCGGGCGAGCTTTCTTT. It is translated as CASSQSETGTGRAFF.